The entry that follows covers one T cell receptor beta chain sequence. Its antigen is undetermined. These data are taken from a study of follicular helper T cells after annual influenza vaccination. Points from the study as a whole: Change in circulating plasmablasts correlated with ICOS+CD38+ cTfh clonality change. Undersampling of the much larger non-cTfh compartments could not be excluded for influenza clone enrichment. Day 7 ICOS+CD38+ clones were most often found later in ICOS-CD38- cTfh cells.

Time point meaning: 2015-2016 season, pre-vaccination. The protocol was immunoSEQ multiplex PCR, while the TCRdb copy is restricted to in-frame clones and leaves out a portion. The repertoire holds under 7,000 clones, approximately 78% seen once, with approximately 0.8% in the top ten. The receptor comes from an adult who received the influenza vaccine. The sample here was CXCR5- memory CD4+ T cells sorted from blood, taken on the day of influenza vaccination.

The CDR3 spells CASSPSRGPSYEQYF. The CDR3 DNA follows: TGTGCCAGCTCACCAAGCAGGGGGCCTTCCTACGAGCAGTACTTC. The chain joins TRBV18 to TRBJ2-7; 8 positions match TRBD1. The CDR3 consists of 15 residues. Germline CDR1 is KGHSH and CDR2 is LQKENI. J was trimmed by 1 base and V by 2 bases; bases with no gene match: 4.